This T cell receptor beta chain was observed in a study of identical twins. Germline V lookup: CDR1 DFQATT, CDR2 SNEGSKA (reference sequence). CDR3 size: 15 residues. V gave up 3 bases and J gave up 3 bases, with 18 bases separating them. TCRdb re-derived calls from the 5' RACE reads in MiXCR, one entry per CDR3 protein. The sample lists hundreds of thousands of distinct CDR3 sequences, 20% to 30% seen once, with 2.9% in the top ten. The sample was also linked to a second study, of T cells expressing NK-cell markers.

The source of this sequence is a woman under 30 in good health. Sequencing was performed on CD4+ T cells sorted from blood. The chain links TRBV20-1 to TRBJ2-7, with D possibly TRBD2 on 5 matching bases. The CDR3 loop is CSASGQNGVLYEQYF. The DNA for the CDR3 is TGCAGTGCTAGTGGCCAGAACGGGGTGCTCTACGAGCAGTACTTC.